The 27 T cell receptor beta chains in this list originate from one sample, sequenced in a study of cytotoxic CD8 clonotypes in ibrutinib-treated CLL (dated by TCRdb to the early 2020s). The sample's time point label, in plain terms: roughly 12 months on ibrutinib. Preparation of the library involved the immunoSEQ multiplex PCR assay. TCRdb's version of the immuneACCESS table is confined to in-frame rearrangements and falls short of the full clone set. An unresolved V gene accounts for under half of the shortfall where checked; the remainder is of unknown origin. Across this sample there are 150,000 or so clones, with 79% seen only once. The biggest ten clones account for roughly 13% of the sample. The source material was PBMCs, sampled after 12 months of ibrutinib treatment. These receptors were taken from a human donor with chronic lymphocytic leukemia.

The chain recombines TRBV11-2 with TRBJ1-3; no clear D. V lost 1 base and J 4 bases, leaving 11 bases between the germline ends. Per germline, CDR1 SGHAT and CDR2 FQNNGV. The CDR3 extends over 15 amino acids. CDR3 DNA: TGTGCCAGCAGCTTAGGAGGTGGCGTCGGAAACACCATATATTTT. Translated: CASSLGGGVGNTIYF.

This clone was found once. The chain combines TRBV7-2 with TRBJ2-7; 8 positions match TRBD1. This CDR3 has 16 amino acids. Germline V gene sequence: CDR1 SGHTA, CDR2 FQGNSA. The junction had 12 bases not matched to a gene; V was cut back by 6 bases and J by 2 bases. CDR3 in amino acids: CASSRQGILETYEQYF. CDR3 bases: TGTGCCAGCAGTAGACAGGGGATCCTAGAAACCTACGAGCAGTACTTC.

This sequence joins TRBV4-1 and TRBJ1-1; no reliable D call. Deletions cut 2 bases from V and 6 bases from J, with 10 bases between. Germline V CDR1 and CDR2: MGHRA, YSYEKL. The CDR3 is made up of 13 amino acids. The CDR3 DNA sequence: TGCGCCAGCAGCCAAAGGAGTTGGGCTGAAGCTTTCTTT. Its translation: CASSQRSWAEAFF.

This clone has just a few counts. The V and J genes are TRBV9 and TRBJ1-1; the match to TRBD1 covers 7 bases. V was pared by 3 bases and J by 2 bases, with 4 bases of the junction left unmatched. The germline V gene encodes CDR1 SGDLS and CDR2 YYNGEE. CDR3 length equals 14 residues. DNA of the CDR3: TGTGCCAGCAGCGGTCACAGGGGAAACACTGAAGCTTTCTTT. This encodes CASSGHRGNTEAFF.

The CDR3 sequence: CATSRGMGDTQYF. CDR3 nucleotide sequence: TGTGCCACCAGCAGAGGTATGGGAGATACGCAGTATTTT. The chain joins TRBV15 to TRBJ2-3; D is unclear. Trimming took off 1 base at V and 5 bases at J, with 7 bases between the two ends. This CDR3 region has 13 residues. Germline V lookup: CDR1 LNHNV, CDR2 YYDKDF (reference sequence). Looking up the rest from reference TRBV15 and TRBJ2-3 gives the full variable domain: DAMVIQNPRYQVTQFGKPVTLSCSQTLNHNVMYWYQQKSSQAPKLLFHYYDKDFNNEADTPDNFQSRRPNTSFCFLDIRSPGLGDTAMYLCATSRGMGDTQYFGPGTRLTVL.

This chain links TRBV6-5 with TRBJ1-1; TRBD1 is a possible D gene (5 bases). The CDR3 consists of 13 residues. V lost 8 bases, J lost 0 bases, and 10 bases lay in between. The germline gives CDR1 MNHEY, CDR2 SVGAGI. The CDR3 sequence is CASGTGMNTEAFF. CDR3 sequence (DNA): TGTGCCAGCGGAACAGGTATGAACACTGAAGCTTTCTTT.

The chain is built from TRBV5-6 and TRBJ2-1, with 9 bases identical to TRBD2. CDR1 and CDR2 (germline): SGHDT, YYEEEE. The junction had 4 bases not matched to a gene; V was cut back by 4 bases and J by 2 bases. The CDR3 runs to 15 residues. The CDR3 here is CASSRRLAAYNEQFF. The DNA of the CDR3 is TGTGCCAGCAGCAGGAGACTAGCGGCCTACAATGAGCAGTTCTTC. Full variable domain (remainder filled in from reference TRBV5-6 and TRBJ2-1): DAGVTQSPTHLIKTRGQQVTLRCSPKSGHDTVSWYQQALGQGPQFIFQYYEEEERQRGNFPDRFSGHQFPNYSSELNVNALLLGDSALYLCASSRRLAAYNEQFFGPGTRLTVL.

In this sample, this clone turned up a few times. V usage is TRBV10-1 and J usage is TRBJ2-5; tentative D call: TRBD2 (5 bases). There are 13 residues in the CDR3. The V gene lost 4 bases and the J gene lost 6 bases, with 12 bases spanning the gap. Germline lookup yields CDR1 WNHNN and CDR2 SYGVQD (reference sequence). The CDR3 sequence: CASSAPGIKTQYF. CDR3 nucleotide sequence: TGCGCCAGCAGTGCCCCGGGAATAAAGACCCAGTACTTC.

The V and J genes are TRBV6-1 and TRBJ1-5; D perhaps matches TRBD1 (5 bases). CDR1 is MNHNS, CDR2 SASEGT, per germline. The CDR3 has 15 residues. Trimming removed 5 bases from V and 0 bases from J, with 11 bases in between. The CDR3 sequence is CASSHRDGSNQPQHF. CDR3 nucleotide sequence: TGTGCCAGCAGTCACCGGGACGGTAGCAATCAGCCCCAGCATTTT.

This clone is a singleton in its sample. CDR3 sequence (DNA): TGTGCCAGCAGCTTTGGGACCCACGAGCAGTACTTC. It translates to CASSFGTHEQYF. The V call is TRBV5-5, the J call TRBJ2-7; tentatively, D is TRBD1 or TRBD2 (5 bases each). Trimming removed 2 bases at V and 5 bases at J, with 8 bases between. Per the germline V gene, CDR1 is SGHKS and CDR2 is YYEKEE (reference sequence). The CDR3 runs 12 residues.

A single count supports this clone. The chain couples TRBV11-2 to TRBJ2-3, with 8 bases lining up with TRBD1. Per the germline V gene, CDR1 is SGHAT and CDR2 is FQNNGV. This CDR3 is built from 17 residues. Trimming took 4 bases from V and 0 from J; bases not matched to a gene: 9. This chain's CDR3 is CASSSPSRTGSTDTQYF. CDR3 sequence (DNA): TGTGCCAGCAGCTCCCCCTCCAGGACAGGGAGCACAGATACGCAGTATTTT.

There are a few counts of this clone. The chain recombines TRBV4-1 with TRBJ1-2, with 9 bases fitting TRBD1. The CDR3 totals 15 residues. In germline, CDR1 is MGHRA, CDR2 YSYEKL. V lost 6 bases to trimming and J lost 7 bases; unmatched junction nucleotides: 12. The CDR3 protein is CASSLGQGTYGGYTF. CDR3 nucleotide sequence: TGCGCCAGCAGTCTAGGACAGGGGACCTACGGTGGCTACACCTTC.

The chain couples TRBV9 to TRBJ2-2; 7 bases agree with TRBD1. The CDR3 length is 16 residues. J gave up 4 bases and V 4 bases, and 10 bases lay outside the gene matches. Germline V gives CDR1 SGDLS, CDR2 YYNGEE. Here the CDR3 DNA reads TGTGCCAGCAGCCACGTACGTACAGGGGTCACCGGGGAGCTGTTTTTT. This gives the protein CASSHVRTGVTGELFF.

The rearrangement joins TRBV7-6 to TRBJ2-3, with D perhaps TRBD2 (7 bases). CDR3 size: 15 residues. Trimming took 2 bases from V and 2 from J, leaving 11 bases between them. In germline, CDR1 is SGHVS, CDR2 FNYEAQ. The CDR3 DNA follows: TGTGCCAGCAGCTTAAGGGGGAGGGCCACAGATACGCAGTATTTT. Translation: CASSLRGRATDTQYF.

CDR3 amino acids: CASSQDLTGPSYNEQFF. In DNA form, the CDR3 reads TGTGCCAGCAGCCAAGATCTTACGGGACCCAGCTACAATGAGCAGTTCTTC. This rearrangement joins TRBV4-2 to TRBJ2-1; D tentatively reads TRBD1 or TRBD2 (5 bases each). The germline V gene encodes CDR1 LGHNA and CDR2 YNFKEQ. V was clipped by 0 bases and J by 3 bases, with 15 bases between them. The CDR3 has 17 amino acids.

The gene calls are TRBV19 and TRBJ1-1, with D maybe TRBD1 (6 bases). CDR3 length: 16 residues. Trimming cost V 7 bases and J 1 base, with 19 bases left between them. The germline CDR1 and CDR2 sequences are LNHDA and SQIVND (reference sequence). The CDR3 loop is CASTHSLGQSNTEAFF. CDR3 nucleotide sequence: TGTGCCAGTACTCACTCCTTGGGACAATCGAACACTGAAGCTTTCTTT.

The chain has TRBV30 and TRBJ2-7, with 10 bases identical to TRBD2. CDR3 length: 13 residues. V lost 3 bases to trimming and J lost 3 bases; unmatched junction nucleotides: 2. Germline-derived CDR1 and CDR2 are GTSNPN and SVGIG (reference sequence). CDR3 region: CAWRLAGRYEQYF. DNA of the CDR3: TGTGCCTGGAGACTAGCGGGACGCTACGAGCAGTACTTC.

The chain has TRBV27 and TRBJ2-7, with 7 bases fitting TRBD1. The V gene end was trimmed by 2 bases and the J gene end by 1 base; junction bases not matched to a gene: 14. CDR3 length: 18 amino acids. CDR1 is MNHEY and CDR2 is SMNVEV in the germline V gene (reference sequence). The CDR3 DNA follows: TGTGCCAGCAGTTTAATCCGGGACAGTATCGCCCGATCCTACGAGCAGTACTTC. It encodes CASSLIRDSIARSYEQYF.

The CDR3 protein is CASSFGPYNEQFF. CDR3 bases: TGTGCCAGCAGTTTCGGTCCCTACAATGAGCAGTTCTTC. The chain employs TRBV27 and TRBJ2-1; D gene unclear. Trimming left V 3 bases short and J 2 bases short, with 5 bases between. CDR3 size: 13 residues. The germline CDR1 and CDR2 sequences are MNHEY and SMNVEV (reference sequence).

The chain joins TRBV4-1 to TRBJ1-5; D unresolved. From germline, CDR1 is MGHRA and CDR2 YSYEKL. The V gene lost 0 bases and the J gene lost 2 bases, with 14 bases spanning the gap. This CDR3 contains 17 residues. CDR3 in amino acids: CASSQDRLLGGNQPQHF. The CDR3 region has the DNA TGCGCCAGCAGCCAAGATCGCCTATTAGGTGGCAATCAGCCCCAGCATTTT.

In this sample, this clone turned up once. V is TRBV30 and J is TRBJ1-1, with D possibly matching TRBD1 (6 bases). Per germline, CDR1 GTSNPN and CDR2 SVGIG (reference sequence). The CDR3 consists of 13 residues. The V gene lost 2 bases and the J gene lost 4 bases, with 11 bases spanning the gap. The CDR3 spells CAWSRGQVTEAFF. The CDR3 DNA is TGTGCCTGGAGTCGGGGGCAGGTCACTGAAGCTTTCTTT.

The V call is TRBV7-9, the J call TRBJ1-2, with D possibly being TRBD1 (6 bases). V gave up 4 bases and J gave up 6 bases, with 12 bases separating them. Germline CDR1 and CDR2: SEHNR and FQNEAQ (reference sequence). The CDR3 is 13 amino acids. CDR3 DNA sequence: TGTGCCAGCAGCTCAACAGGGAGGGATGGCTACACCTTC. Residues: CASSSTGRDGYTF.

The chain joins TRBV4-3 to TRBJ2-6; D remains ambiguous. Germline loops: CDR1 LGHNA, CDR2 YSLEER. There are 17 residues in the CDR3. The V end was cut by 1 base, the J end by 0 bases, with 10 bases between. The chain's CDR3 is CASSQGVGGSGANVLTF. The CDR3 nucleotides read TGCGCCAGCAGCCAAGGAGTTGGTGGCTCTGGGGCCAACGTCCTGACTTTC.

This rearrangement joins TRBV10-3 to TRBJ1-4, with 12 bases lining up with TRBD1. Trimming took 3 bases from V and 8 from J; bases not matched to a gene: 7. Germline lookup yields CDR1 ENHRY and CDR2 SYGVKD. The CDR3 is made up of 16 amino acids. The CDR3 protein is CAISDNYGTGGEKLFF. Written as DNA, the CDR3 is TGTGCCATCAGTGATAATTATGGGACAGGGGGCGAAAAACTGTTTTTT.

The genes are TRBV7-2 and TRBJ1-4; 10 bases are a match to TRBD1. Trimming removed 5 bases from V and 6 bases from J; junction bases left unmatched: 6. The CDR3 is made up of 15 amino acids. The germline CDR1 and CDR2 sequences are SGHTA and FQGNSA. The CDR3 here is CASSLLGTGDEKLFF. The CDR3 bases are TGTGCCAGCAGCCTCCTAGGGACAGGGGATGAAAAACTGTTTTTT.

The chain employs TRBV9 and TRBJ1-1; D is ambiguous. Deletions cut 1 base from V and 3 bases from J, with 7 bases between. Germline-derived CDR1 and CDR2 are SGDLS and YYNGEE. CDR3 length equals 13 residues. CDR3 residues: CASSVSSHTEAFF. As DNA, the CDR3 is TGTGCCAGCAGCGTATCATCGCACACTGAAGCTTTCTTT.

The chain joins TRBV4-3 to TRBJ2-4; a weak D match, TRBD2 (5 bases). Germline V gene sequence: CDR1 LGHNA, CDR2 YSLEER. Trimming took off 0 bases at V and 5 bases at J, with 8 bases between the two ends. The CDR3 sequence is 14 residues long. In DNA, the CDR3 is TGCGCCAGCAGCCAAGAAGGACTTGAAAACATTCAGTACTTC. Translating gives CASSQEGLENIQYF.